The 20 T cell receptor beta chains presented below share a single source sample, sequenced in a study of T cell repertoires in cytomegalovirus infection. These receptors have no known antigen. MiXCR was run by TCRdb on the reads, yielding one entry per CDR3 protein. The sample yields roughly 990,000 distinct CDR3 sequences, about a third seen once. The sequencing here drew on cultured CD8+ T cells from PBMCs, taken from culture after CMV antigen stimulation. These receptors all come from a human donor in good health (CMV status not recorded). Some clones in this sample may be carry-over from other donors' samples.

The rearrangement links TRBV5-4 to TRBJ2-3; D not resolved. V was trimmed by 7 bases and J by 4 bases, leaving 13 bases between them. The CDR3 extends over 13 amino acids. Germline V gives CDR1 SGHNT, CDR2 YYREEE (reference sequence). The CDR3 DNA follows: TGTGCCAGCCCCGGCCCGTCGGCAGATACGCAGTATTTT. It codes for CASPGPSADTQYF.

V gene TRBV7-6 combines with J gene TRBJ2-7; TRBD2 is a possible D gene (6 bases). V shed 0 bases and J shed 4 bases, with 10 bases lying between them. This CDR3 contains 14 residues. CDR1 and CDR2 (germline): SGHVS, FNYEAQ. CDR3 region: CASSLAGGMYEQYF. CDR3 nucleotide sequence: TGTGCCAGCAGCTTAGCGGGGGGTATGTACGAGCAGTACTTC.

This clonotype has only a few counts. V gene TRBV7-9 combines with J gene TRBJ2-7; D might be TRBD1 (6 bases). The germline V and J ends were trimmed by 4 bases and 6 bases, with 13 bases remaining between them. The germline gives CDR1 SEHNR, CDR2 FQNEAQ (reference sequence). This CDR3 is 13 amino acids long. CDR3 amino acids: CASSSWDIREQYV. DNA for the CDR3: TGTGCCAGCAGCTCGTGGGACATCCGCGAGCAGTACGTC.

This clonotype has at least ten counts. The J gene is TRBJ2-2, the V gene TRBV4-1; tentatively, D is TRBD2 (5 bases). V lost 1 base and J lost 4, with 13 bases in between. This CDR3 spans 16 amino acids. The germline V gene has CDR1 MGHRA and CDR2 YSYEKL. The CDR3 DNA reads as TGCGCCAGCAGCCAAGTCAGTAGCGTAAGCACCGGGGAGCTGTTTTTT. This gives the protein CASSQVSSVSTGELFF.

The chain links TRBV6-8 to TRBJ2-3; 8 nucleotides line up with TRBD2. The germline V gene encodes CDR1 MNHGY and CDR2 SAAAGT. Trimming at V came to 5 bases and at J to 11 bases, leaving 3 bases not matched to a gene. The CDR3 extends over 11 amino acids. CDR3 DNA sequence: TGTGCCAGCAGTAAGGGACTAGTGCAGTATTTT. It encodes CASSKGLVQYF.

This clonotype was counted many times. This sequence joins TRBV7-9 and TRBJ2-7; D tentatively reads TRBD1 or TRBD2 (5 bases each). Trimming took off 4 bases at V and 2 bases at J, with 12 bases between the two ends. The CDR3 covers 14 residues. Germline assignment: CDR1 SEHNR and CDR2 FQNEAQ (reference sequence). The CDR3 spells CASSSGAVPYEQYF. CDR3 sequence (DNA): TGTGCCAGCAGCTCCGGGGCCGTACCCTACGAGCAGTACTTC.

This chain joins TRBV27 and TRBJ2-3; 8 positions match TRBD2. The CDR3 sequence is 16 residues long. The ends lost 6 bases at V and 6 bases at J; junction bases unmatched: 14. CDR1 and CDR2 (germline): MNHEY, SMNVEV (reference sequence). The CDR3 coding sequence is TGTGCCAGCAGCCGCGCGAGAGCGGGGGTGCCGGATACGCAGTATTTT. Translated: CASSRARAGVPDTQYF.

This clonotype showed up many times. The genes are TRBV27 and TRBJ1-1, with D possibly being TRBD1 (6 bases). Germline CDR1 reads MNHEY; CDR2 reads SMNVEV (reference sequence). The CDR3 contains 15 residues. V was trimmed by 5 bases and J by 4 bases, leaving 17 bases between them. CDR3 sequence (DNA): TGTGCCAGCAGTCCGTCTGACAGGCCGCTCACTGAAGCTTTCTTT. Its protein is CASSPSDRPLTEAFF.

This clonotype was observed a few times. CDR3 DNA: TGCAGTGCTAGGGACCCGGGACAGGGTATCGACGAGCAGTACTTC. Translated, it gives CSARDPGQGIDEQYF. This sequence joins TRBV20-1 and TRBJ2-7; 9 bases line up with TRBD1. The CDR3 is 15 residues long. The germline CDR1 and CDR2 sequences are DFQATT and SNEGSKA (reference sequence). With V trimmed by 3 bases and J by 5 bases, 11 bases remained unmatched.

This clonotype was observed many times. In DNA form, the CDR3 reads TGTGCCAGCAGCTTAGAGCTACGACAGGCCGGGAACATTCAGTACTTC. Translation: CASSLELRQAGNIQYF. The gene calls are TRBV7-2 and TRBJ2-4; tentative D call: TRBD1 (6 bases). Germline V gives CDR1 SGHTA, CDR2 FQGNSA. V was clipped by 1 base and J by 7 bases, with 17 bases between them. CDR3 length: 16 residues.

This clonotype has just a few counts. The chain uses TRBV7-8 and TRBJ1-1, with 9 bases matching TRBD1. CDR3 size: 15 residues. Germline V gene sequence: CDR1 SGHVS, CDR2 FQNEAQ. With 5 bases clipped from V and 8 bases from J, the junction kept 12 bases outside the gene matches. The CDR3 coding sequence is TGTGCCAGCAGCCCCGGGGACAGGGATTCCCCAGAAGCTTTCTTT. Its protein is CASSPGDRDSPEAFF.

This clonotype has at least ten counts. The CDR3 bases are TGTGCCAGCACTCAAAGCGGGGGGCCCGAGCAGTTCTTC. Its translation: CASTQSGGPEQFF. The chain links TRBV12-3 or TRBV12-4 to TRBJ2-1; 9 bases are shared with TRBD2. V shed 7 bases, J shed 10 bases, and the junction held 8 bases outside the gene matches. The CDR3 runs to 13 residues.

This sequence joins TRBV7-6 and TRBJ1-4; a possible D gene is TRBD1 (5 bases). This CDR3 has 12 residues. Germline loops: CDR1 SGHVS, CDR2 FNYEAQ. The V and J ends lost 6 bases and 7 bases respectively, with 9 bases between them. The CDR3, as DNA: TGTGCCAGCAGGGGGCTAGGTGAAAAACTGTTTTTT. Amino acids: CASRGLGEKLFF.

This clonotype was seen a handful of times. This chain connects TRBV28 to TRBJ2-7; tentative D call: TRBD1 (5 bases). The CDR3 has 15 amino acids. Between the trimmed V and J ends, which lost 0 bases and 4 bases, there was a span of 13 bases. The germline V gene has CDR1 MDHEN and CDR2 SYDVKM. The CDR3 DNA sequence: TGTGCCAGCAGTTTATGGACAGACAGAAGTTACGAGCAGTACGTC. Translated: CASSLWTDRSYEQYV.

This clonotype was counted at least ten times. The chain combines TRBV7-2 with TRBJ1-6; D gene unclear. V gave up 1 base and J gave up 7 bases, with 11 bases separating them. Germline lookup yields CDR1 SGHTA and CDR2 FQGNSA. This CDR3 comprises 15 residues. CDR3 bases: TGTGCCAGCAGCTTAGGGTCATCCACCAATTCACCCCTCCACTTT. Translating it yields CASSLGSSTNSPLHF.

This clonotype was found many times. The J gene is TRBJ2-2, the V gene TRBV7-3, with D possibly being TRBD2 (6 bases). The germline V and J ends were trimmed by 0 bases and 1 base, with 6 bases remaining between them. The CDR3 extends over 15 amino acids. Germline V gene sequence: CDR1 SGHTA, CDR2 FQGTGA. This CDR3 is CASSLTGRNTGELFF. As DNA, the CDR3 is TGTGCCAGCAGCTTAACCGGGAGGAACACCGGGGAGCTGTTTTTT.

The chain recombines TRBV2 with TRBJ1-5; D is ambiguous. Germline CDR1 and CDR2: SNHLY and FYNNEI. CDR3 length equals 14 residues. Between the trimmed V and J ends, which lost 5 bases and 0 bases, there was a span of 8 bases. CDR3 nucleotides: TGTGCCAGCAGTCCATCTTTTAGCAATCAGCCCCAGCATTTT. Protein: CASSPSFSNQPQHF.

A remark on this clonotype: An end of the junction does not agree with germline; a read error may underlie this. V is TRBV7-7 and J is TRBJ2-5; 7 nucleotides align to TRBD1. Germline V lookup: CDR1 SSHAT, CDR2 FNYEAQ (reference sequence). The CDR3 covers 15 residues. The CDR3 sequence: CASSLGVGGGETQYF. The CDR3 region has the DNA TGTGCTAGCAGCTTAGGGGTAGGGGGCGGCGAGACCCAGTACTTC.

Comments on this clonotype: A junction end diverges from the germline sequence, so it may reflect a read error. The chain is built from TRBV7-4 and TRBJ2-3, with D unclear. The length of the CDR3 is 12 residues. Germline V gives CDR1 SGHVT, CDR2 SQSDAQ. Here the CDR3 DNA reads TGTGCCAACAGCTTAGGCTCAGATACGCAGTATTTT. Its protein product is CANSLGSDTQYF. The variable domain in full, completed from reference TRBV7-4 and TRBJ2-3, reads GAGVSQSPRYKVAKRGRDVALRCDSISGHVTLYWYRQTLGQGSEVLTYSQSDAQRDKSGRPSGRFSAERPERSVSTLKIQRTEQGDSAVYLCANSLGSDTQYFGPGTRLTVL.

Of note for this clonotype: It may be a read error: a sequence one base away is much more abundant. The chain joins TRBV7-2 to TRBJ1-4; the D gene is possibly TRBD1 (5 bases). Germline CDR1 and CDR2: SGHTA and FQGNSA. This CDR3 has 15 amino acids. CDR3 nucleotide sequence: TGTGCCAGCAGCGACCTCCCCGGGGCTAATGAAAAACTGATTTTT. Its translation: CASSDLPGANEKLIF.